Here is one T cell receptor (beta chain) with its context. Original methodology: Scientists estimated how many nucleated cells there were by amplifying reference gene primers. Sequencing was performed with immunoSEQ multiplex PCR; in TCRdb, only in-frame clones are kept and a portion is missing. V and J calls plus clone size are reproduced from that table; the DNA served to infer D and trimming. The sample includes about 270,000 clones, approximately 89% of them seen just once. The sample belongs to a study of blood T cell repertoires in COVID-19. On the study more broadly: The United States, Italy and Spain supplied acute and convalescent COVID-19 samples. The analysed material was cDNA or gDNA that came from T cells, B-cell-depleted T cells, or PBMCs.

From germline, CDR1 is SQVTM and CDR2 ANQGSEA. CDR3 size: 15 residues. Trimming cost V 7 bases and J 0 bases; bases outside gene matches: 10. The origin of this receptor is a woman aged 50 to 60 with acute or convalescent COVID-19. The rearrangement links TRBV29-1 to TRBJ2-5; 8 bases fit TRBD2. The sample taken for sequencing was peripheral blood. The CDR3 DNA sequence: TGCAGCGCCTCCTCGGGGGGGGCAAACCAAGAGACCCAGTACTTC. Translating it yields CSASSGGANQETQYF.